This T cell receptor beta chain emerged from a study of beta chain features in type 1 diabetes. In total, each donor contributed a single heparinised blood draw that averaged about 100 mL. Via the markers CD45RO/CCR7/CD25/CD127/CD95/CD27, stem cell-like memory, regulatory, central memory and naive CD4+ cells were sorted. Since all of the isolated RNA was reverse transcribed, expressed TCRB transcripts were what got sequenced. The repertoire was sequenced with immunoSEQ multiplex PCR; TCRdb's copy has only in-frame clones and lacks some. In the table there are more than 95,000 clones, 17% of which are singletons. This clone has a handful of counts. The antigen is undetermined. Study-wide points: When Type 1 diabetes patients were examined, their TCRB CDR3s proved moderately but significantly shorter in all four CD4+ subsets. The naive, central memory and Treg TCRB repertoires showed an apparent similarity that was greater among patients than among healthy donors.

V was shortened by 4 bases and J by 7 bases, with 13 bases between the two germline ends. CDR3 length: 13 residues. Germline loops: CDR1 SNHLY, CDR2 FYNNEI. The source of this sequence is a man aged 18-30 years with type 1 diabetes. The genes are TRBV2 and TRBJ2-5; D may be TRBD1 (5 bases). Input material: central memory CD4+ T cells from blood. CDR3 residues: CASSVTVQGTQYF. CDR3 in DNA: TGTGCCAGCAGTGTGACGGTCCAGGGGACCCAGTACTTC.